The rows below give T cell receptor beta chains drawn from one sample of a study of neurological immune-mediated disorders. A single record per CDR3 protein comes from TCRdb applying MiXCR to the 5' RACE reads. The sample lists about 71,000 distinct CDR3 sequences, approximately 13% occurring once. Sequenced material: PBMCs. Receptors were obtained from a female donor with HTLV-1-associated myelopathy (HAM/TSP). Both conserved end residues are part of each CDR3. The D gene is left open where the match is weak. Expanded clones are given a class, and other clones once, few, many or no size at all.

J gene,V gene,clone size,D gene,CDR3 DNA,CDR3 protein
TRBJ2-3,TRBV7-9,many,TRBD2,TGTGCCAGCGTAGCGGGACGCACAGATACGCAGTATTTT,CASVAGRTDTQYF
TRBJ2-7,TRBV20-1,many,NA,TGCAGTGCTAGAGATCGGAACTCCTTGAGGGAGCAGTACTTC,CSARDRNSLREQYF
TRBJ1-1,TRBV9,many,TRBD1,TGTGCCAGCAGCGTATACAGGGGGCTATCGGACACTGAAGCTTTCTTT,CASSVYRGLSDTEAFF
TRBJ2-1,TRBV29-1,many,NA,TGCAGCGTTGAAGGACGGGGGGCGCACTACAATGAGCAGTTCTTC,CSVEGRGAHYNEQFF
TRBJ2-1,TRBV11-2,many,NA,TGTGCCAGCAGCTTAGATCTGGCGTCCAATGAGCAGTTCTTC,CASSLDLASNEQFF
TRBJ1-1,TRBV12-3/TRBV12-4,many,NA,TGTGCCAGCAGGGCAGGGTTTTCCTTTGGAGACACTGAAGCTTTCTTT,CASRAGFSFGDTEAFF
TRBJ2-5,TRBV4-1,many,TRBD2,TGCGCCAGCAGCCAGCAAGCGGGGGTTGCTGAGACCCAGTACTTC,CASSQQAGVAETQYF
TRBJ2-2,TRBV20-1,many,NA,TGCAGTGCTAGAGCAGCCCTAAACACCGGGGAGCTGTTTTTT,CSARAALNTGELFF
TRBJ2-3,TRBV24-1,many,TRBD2,TGTGCCACCAGTGATTTTAAAGTAGCGGGGGTCACAGATACGCAGTATTTT,CATSDFKVAGVTDTQYF
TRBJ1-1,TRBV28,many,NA,TGTGCCAGCAGGGCCCGTTCCGAAGCTTTCTTT,CASRARSEAFF
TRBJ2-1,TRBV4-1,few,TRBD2,TGCGCCAGCAGCCAAGGGCGGGGGGGCCTCGATGAGCAGTTCTTC,CASSQGRGGLDEQFF
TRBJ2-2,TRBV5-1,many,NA,TGCGCCAGCAGCTTGGGGGCTACGAACACCGGGGAGCTGTTTTTT,CASSLGATNTGELFF
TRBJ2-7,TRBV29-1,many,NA,TGCAGCGTTGAAGATCTTTGGCGGGGCGAGTACGAGCAGTACTTC,CSVEDLWRGEYEQYF
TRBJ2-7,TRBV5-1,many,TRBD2,TGCGCCAGCGCGATAGCGGGCGGGAGGGACGAGCAGTACTTC,CASAIAGGRDEQYF
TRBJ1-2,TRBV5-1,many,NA,TGCGCCAGCAGCTTGGAGAAGGGACGCGGTGGCTACACCTTC,CASSLEKGRGGYTF
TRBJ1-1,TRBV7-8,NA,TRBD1,TGTGCCAGCAGCACCCGACAGGGGAACACTGAAGCTTTCTTT,CASSTRQGNTEAFF
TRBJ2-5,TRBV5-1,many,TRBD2,TGCGCCAGCAGCAGAACGGGGGGGCTAGAGACCCAGTACTTC,CASSRTGGLETQYF
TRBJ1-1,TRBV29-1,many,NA,TGCAGCGTTGAGCGCAGGAGGACAAGGAACACTGAAGCTTTCTTT,CSVERRRTRNTEAFF
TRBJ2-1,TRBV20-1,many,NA,TGCAGTGCAACGTCAGGGCGGGGAAACAATGAGCAGTTCTTC,CSATSGRGNNEQFF
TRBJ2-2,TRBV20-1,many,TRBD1,TGCAGTGCTAGAGACAGGGGGCCCACCGGGGAGCTGTTTTTT,CSARDRGPTGELFF
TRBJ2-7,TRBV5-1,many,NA,TGCGCCAGCATGGCCTCAGGGGATCCGAGCGAGCAGTACTTC,CASMASGDPSEQYF
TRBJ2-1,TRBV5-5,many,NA,TGTGCCAGCAGCTTGGTAGGGGGGGGGCGTGAGCAGTTCTTC,CASSLVGGGREQFF
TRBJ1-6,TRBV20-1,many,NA,TGCAGTGCTAGTAGGGGCGGGGGTGATTCACCCCTCCACTTT,CSASRGGGDSPLHF
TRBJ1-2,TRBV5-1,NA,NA,TGCGCCAGCAGCTTGGGGGCAGCGTATGGCTACACCTTC,CASSLGAAYGYTF
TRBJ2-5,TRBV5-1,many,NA,TGCGCCAGCAGCTTGTTTGGGAGGGAGACCCAGTACTTC,CASSLFGRETQYF
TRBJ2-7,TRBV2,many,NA,TGTGCCAGCAGTGGAGCCAGGGGCTCCTACGAGCAGTACTTC,CASSGARGSYEQYF
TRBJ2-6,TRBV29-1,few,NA,TGCAGCGCTCAGCTTGGGGCCAACGTCCTGACTTTC,CSAQLGANVLTF
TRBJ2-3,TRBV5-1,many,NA,TGCGCCACCAAAGCCGCAGGGGCAGATACGCAGTATTTT,CATKAAGADTQYF
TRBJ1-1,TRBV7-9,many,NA,TGTGCCAGCAGCTATTCCCGGGGGACTGAAGCTTTCTTT,CASSYSRGTEAFF
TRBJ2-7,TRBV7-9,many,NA,TGTGCCAGCAGCTTAGTTGGCAGTGGTTCCTACGAGCAGTACTTC,CASSLVGSGSYEQYF
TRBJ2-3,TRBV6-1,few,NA,TGTGCCAGCAGTGAGCCCCCCTTCACAGATACGCAGTATTTT,CASSEPPFTDTQYF
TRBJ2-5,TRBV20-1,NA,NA,TGCAGTGCTGAGACGGAAGAGACCCAGTACTTC,CSAETEETQYF
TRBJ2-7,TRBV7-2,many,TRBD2,TGTGCCAGCAGCCCCCGGCTAGCGGTCGACGAGCAGTACTTC,CASSPRLAVDEQYF
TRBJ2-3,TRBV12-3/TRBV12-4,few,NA,TGTGCCAGCAGTTCTAACCCGACAGGTCTGCAGTATTTT,CASSSNPTGLQYF
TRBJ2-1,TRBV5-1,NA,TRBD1,TGCGCCAGCGGGACAGGGGACCACCTAGGCGAGCAGTTCTTC,CASGTGDHLGEQFF
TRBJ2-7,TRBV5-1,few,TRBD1,TGCGCCAGCAGCCTGGCGGACAGGCTGTACGAGCAGTACTTC,CASSLADRLYEQYF
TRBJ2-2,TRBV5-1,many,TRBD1,TGCGCCAGCAGCGCGACAGGGGGCCAGCGGGAGCTGTTTTTT,CASSATGGQRELFF
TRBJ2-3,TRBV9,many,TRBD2,TGTGCCAGCAGCCCTCGGGGTAGCGGGGTTGGGGATACGCAGTATTTT,CASSPRGSGVGDTQYF
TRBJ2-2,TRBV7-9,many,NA,TGTGCCAGCAGCTTAGCCGTCAGTGACACCGGGGAGCTGTTTTTT,CASSLAVSDTGELFF
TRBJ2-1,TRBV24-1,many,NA,TGTGCCACCAGTGAGCCTGGGACCGAAAACAATGAGCAGTTCTTC,CATSEPGTENNEQFF
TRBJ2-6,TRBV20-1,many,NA,TGCAGTGCTAGAGTCCGGGGCCTTAGGGTGTTTGGGGCCAACGTCCTGACTTTC,CSARVRGLRVFGANVLTF
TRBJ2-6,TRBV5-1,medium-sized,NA,TGCGCCAGCAGAGACGCTGGGGCCAACGTCCTGACTTTC,CASRDAGANVLTF
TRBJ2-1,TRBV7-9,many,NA,TGTGCCAGCAGCTTAGCGTTCGTTGGAGCGGAAATATACAATGAGCAGTTCTTC,CASSLAFVGAEIYNEQFF
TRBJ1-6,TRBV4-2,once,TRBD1,TGTGCCAGCAGCCAAGCCGGGACAGGGGACACACCCCTCCACTTT,CASSQAGTGDTPLHF
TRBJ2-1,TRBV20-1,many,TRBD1,TGCAGTGCCCCGGGACAGGGGGTTGAGCAGTTCTTC,CSAPGQGVEQFF
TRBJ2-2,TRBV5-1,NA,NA,TGCGCCAGCAGCCTCTCCACGGCCGCGAACAACGGGGAGCCGTTTTTT,CASSLSTAANNGEPFF
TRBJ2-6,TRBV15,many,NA,TGTGCCACCAGCAGAGTGTGGACAGAAGAGCCTGGGGCCAACGTCCTGACTTTC,CATSRVWTEEPGANVLTF
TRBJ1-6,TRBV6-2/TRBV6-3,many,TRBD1,TGTGCCAGCGGGGAGGACAGGGGTCAGGCACCCCTCCACTTT,CASGEDRGQAPLHF
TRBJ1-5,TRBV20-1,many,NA,TGCAGTGCTACCTCGGTTCAGAAAAGATCCAATCAGCCCCAGCATTTT,CSATSVQKRSNQPQHF
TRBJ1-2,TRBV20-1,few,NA,TGCAGTGCTACACAGGGAACTAACTATGGCTACACCTTC,CSATQGTNYGYTF
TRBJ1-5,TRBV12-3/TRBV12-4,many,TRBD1,TGTGCCAGCAGGATGGACAGGGGGCCTCAGCCCCAGCATTTT,CASRMDRGPQPQHF
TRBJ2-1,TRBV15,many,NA,TGTGCTACCAGCAGGAACCGGCTACTCAATGAGCAGTTCTTC,CATSRNRLLNEQFF
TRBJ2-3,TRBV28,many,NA,TGTGCCAGCAGTTCTGGCGGGGTTCTAGGGGCTGATACGCAGTATTTT,CASSSGGVLGADTQYF
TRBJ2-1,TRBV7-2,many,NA,TGTGCCAGCAGCTACCGGGGCCGGGAGCAGTTCTTC,CASSYRGREQFF
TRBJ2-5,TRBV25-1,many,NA,TGTGCCAGCAGTGTGGGAGAGACCCAGTACTTC,CASSVGETQYF
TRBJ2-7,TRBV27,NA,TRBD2,TGTGCCAGCAGCTTTCCTTCTGGCGGGGGGGCGTACGAGCAGTACTTC,CASSFPSGGGAYEQYF
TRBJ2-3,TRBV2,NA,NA,TGTGCCAGCAGTAAGAGGCAGGGAGGCACAGATACGCAGTATTTT,CASSKRQGGTDTQYF
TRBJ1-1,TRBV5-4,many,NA,TGTGCCAGCAGCTTGGGAGGGGCGGACACTGAAGCTTTCTTT,CASSLGGADTEAFF